This entry describes one T cell receptor beta chain. These data come from a study of blood T cell repertoires in COVID-19. On the study more broadly: Samples representing acute and convalescent COVID-19 were sourced from the United States, Italy and Spain. Sources were T cells, B-cell-depleted T cells, or PBMCs; the material itself was cDNA or gDNA.

Original handling: Amplification of reference gene primers was used by the study to estimate nucleated cell counts. Assay: immunoSEQ multiplex PCR; the TCRdb copy retains only in-frame clones and omits some. From that table come the V and J calls and clone size; the DNA was used to work out D and trimming. The sample consists of some 160,000 clones, over 80% of them appearing once. V trimming: 0 bases; J trimming: 8 bases; junction bases outside the gene matches: 4. The CDR3 runs 16 residues. Germline V gene lookup returns CDR1 SGHAT and CDR2 FQNNGV. The specimen was PBMCs or T cells enriched from blood (not recorded which). The chain links TRBV11-2 to TRBJ2-1; TRBD2 matches at 13 bases. This sequence was found in a woman aged 40 to 50 who had recovered from COVID-19. The CDR3 loop is CASSLEGLAGNHEQFF. The DNA of the CDR3 is TGTGCCAGCAGCTTAGAGGGACTAGCGGGGAACCATGAGCAGTTCTTC. The variable domain in full, with the rest retrieved from reference TRBV11-2 and TRBJ2-1, is EAGVAQSPRYKIIEKRQSVAFWCNPISGHATLYWYQQILGQGPKLLIQFQNNGVVDDSQLPKDRFSAERLKGVDSTLKIQPAKLEDSAVYLCASSLEGLAGNHEQFFGPGTRLTVL.